These 20 T cell receptor beta chains share one sample of origin, sequenced in a study of T cell clonotyping in hematopoietic cell transplantation. TCRdb's table, derived via immunoSEQ multiplex PCR, lists solely in-frame clones and lacks some. The sample shows approximately 1,900 clones, around nine tenths of them seen only once. This specimen was PBMCs, taken at the time of graft-versus-host disease after allogeneic stem cell transplant. These receptors were taken from a young adult male patient who had an allogeneic stem cell transplant from a related donor, so the T cells may come from the graft donor. Some clones in this sample may be carry-over from other donors' samples.

Here the CDR3 DNA reads TGTGCCAGCAGCTGGGACAGGGGCAGCTCCTACAATGAGCAGTTCTTC. Its translation: CASSWDRGSSYNEQFF. The chain links TRBV5-4 to TRBJ2-1; 10 bases match TRBD1. The J segment lost 0 bases and the V segment lost 3 bases, leaving 3 bases of the junction unmatched. The CDR3 has 16 residues. Germline V lookup: CDR1 SGHNT, CDR2 YYREEE (reference sequence).

This clone came up a few times. V usage is TRBV5-4 and J usage is TRBJ2-1; D might be TRBD2 (6 bases). Looked up from germline, CDR1 is SGHNT and CDR2 is YYREEE (reference sequence). The CDR3 length is 13 residues. V was trimmed by 4 bases and J by 9 bases, leaving 14 bases between them. CDR3 amino acids: CASSPDYVGEQFF. CDR3 in DNA: TGTGCCAGCAGCCCGGACTACGTCGGTGAGCAGTTCTTC.

This clone was observed a single time. The J gene is TRBJ2-3, the V gene TRBV5-8; D gene uncertain. V shed 4 bases and J shed 4 bases, with 4 bases lying between them. The CDR3 has 11 residues. The germline V gene encodes CDR1 SGHTS and CDR2 YDEGEE. CDR3 residues: CASSQSDTQYF. DNA for the CDR3: TGTGCCAGCAGCCAGTCAGATACGCAGTATTTT.

This chain uses TRBV7-8 with TRBJ2-7; 7 positions match TRBD1. With 4 bases clipped from V and 1 base from J, the junction kept 10 bases outside the gene matches. Looked up from germline, CDR1 is SGHVS and CDR2 is FQNEAQ. There are 16 residues in the CDR3. CDR3 sequence (DNA): TGTGCCAGCAGCTCTTGGATGGACAGGACGTCCTACGAGCAGTACTTC. Translation: CASSSWMDRTSYEQYF.

The chain carries TRBV30 and TRBJ2-2; D is possibly TRBD1 (5 bases). V was trimmed by 2 bases and J by 2 bases, leaving 15 bases between them. The CDR3 has 16 residues. The germline gives CDR1 GTSNPN, CDR2 SVGIG (reference sequence). The CDR3: CAWSPGHKGNTGELFF. The CDR3 DNA reads TGTGCCTGGAGTCCCGGACATAAAGGCAACACCGGGGAGCTGTTTTTT.

The genes are TRBV7-3 and TRBJ2-3; D is possibly TRBD2 (5 bases). The CDR3 has 15 amino acids. V lost 0 bases and J 4 bases, leaving 11 bases between the germline ends. CDR1 SGHTA and CDR2 FQGTGA come from the germline V gene. The CDR3 coding sequence is TGTGCCAGCAGCTTAACAACCCTAGCTTCAGATACGCAGTATTTT. It codes for CASSLTTLASDTQYF.

The rearrangement uses TRBV4-1 and TRBJ1-2; the D is unclear. Germline CDR1 reads MGHRA; CDR2 reads YSYEKL. V was cut by 4 bases and J by 1 base, with 7 bases left in between. The CDR3 consists of 13 residues. The CDR3: CASSPIGNYGYTF. Here the CDR3 DNA reads TGCGCCAGCAGCCCAATAGGTAACTATGGCTACACCTTC.

The V and J genes are TRBV9 and TRBJ2-5, with 9 bases aligning to TRBD1. V shed 4 bases, J shed 5 bases, and the junction held 6 bases outside the gene matches. CDR3 size: 14 residues. From germline, CDR1 is SGDLS and CDR2 YYNGEE. In DNA form, the CDR3 reads TGTGCCAGCAGCTTCGGACAGGGGCTGGAGACCCAGTACTTC. Encoded protein: CASSFGQGLETQYF. The variable domain in full, with the rest retrieved from reference TRBV9 and TRBJ2-5, is DSGVTQTPKHLITATGQRVTLRCSPRSGDLSVYWYQQSLDQGLQFLIQYYNGEERAKGNILERFSAQQFPDLHSELNLSSLELGDSALYFCASSFGQGLETQYFGPGTRLLVL.

This clone appeared a single time. This sequence joins TRBV30 and TRBJ1-4; D may be TRBD1 (5 bases). CDR1 is GTSNPN, CDR2 SVGIG, per germline (reference sequence). The CDR3 extends over 14 amino acids. V dropped 1 base and J dropped 5 bases, with 11 bases sitting between them. DNA of the CDR3: TGTGCCTGGAGTGGGAGGCAGGGAAATGAAAAACTGTTTTTT. This gives the protein CAWSGRQGNEKLFF.

V is TRBV9 and J is TRBJ2-7, with D possibly being TRBD2 (6 bases). V lost 1 base, J lost 5 bases, and 16 bases lay in between. This CDR3 has 15 residues. Germline loops: CDR1 SGDLS, CDR2 YYNGEE. The CDR3 spells CASSVRRVGADEQYF. The CDR3 nucleotides are TGTGCCAGCAGCGTAAGGAGGGTGGGAGCCGACGAGCAGTACTTC.

This clone came up once. This CDR3 reads CASSHTSSGAVAYEQYV. The CDR3 nucleotides read TGTGCCAGCAGCCACACGTCCTCAGGGGCTGTGGCATACGAGCAGTACGTC. V usage is TRBV7-8 and J usage is TRBJ2-7, with D possibly being TRBD1 (6 bases). V was cut by 5 bases and J by 4 bases, with 24 bases left in between. The CDR3 spans 17 residues. Germline CDR1 reads SGHVS; CDR2 reads FQNEAQ.

The gene calls are TRBV18 and TRBJ1-2, with D possibly being TRBD1 (6 bases). The CDR3 runs 14 residues. The V end lost 2 bases, the J end lost 2 bases, and 9 bases lay between the germline ends. Germline V gives CDR1 KGHSH, CDR2 LQKENI. The CDR3 region has the DNA TGTGCCAGCTCACCAAGTGACAGGAACTATGGCTACACCTTC. Protein: CASSPSDRNYGYTF.

The chain couples TRBV2 to TRBJ2-1; tentatively, D is TRBD2 (5 bases). The CDR3 extends over 13 amino acids. V was cut by 7 bases and J by 3 bases, with 10 bases left in between. Looked up from germline, CDR1 is SNHLY and CDR2 is FYNNEI. CDR3 DNA: TGTGCCAGCAACGGGGAGCTCTACAATGAGCAGTTCTTC. This sequence encodes CASNGELYNEQFF.

The gene calls are TRBV18 and TRBJ2-3; D gene uncertain. Germline CDR1 reads KGHSH; CDR2 reads LQKENI. V dropped 3 bases and J dropped 0 bases, with 10 bases sitting between them. The CDR3 consists of 15 residues. The CDR3 region has the DNA TGTGCCAGCTCACCCGATTACCTTAGCACAGATACGCAGTATTTT. Protein product: CASSPDYLSTDTQYF.

This chain links TRBV9 with TRBJ2-7, with 13 bases aligning to TRBD2. Germline V gene data show CDR1 as SGDLS and CDR2 as YYNGEE. The J segment lost 7 bases and the V segment lost 4 bases, leaving 5 bases of the junction unmatched. The CDR3 extends over 14 amino acids. The CDR3 bases are TGTGCCAGCAGCAAAGGACTAGCGGGAGATGAGCAGTACGTC. Protein product: CASSKGLAGDEQYV.

The table lists this clone with a count of one. The chain employs TRBV27 and TRBJ2-7; possible D gene TRBD1, 6 bases. Germline-derived CDR1 and CDR2 are MNHEY and SMNVEV (reference sequence). Deletions cut 2 bases from V and 5 bases from J, with 10 bases between. This CDR3 region has 13 residues. CDR3 sequence: CASSLGQGNEQYV. The CDR3 DNA reads as TGTGCCAGCAGTTTAGGTCAGGGGAACGAGCAGTACGTC.

The chain links TRBV7-9 to TRBJ2-7; D unclear. Germline values: CDR1 SEHNR, CDR2 FQNEAQ (reference sequence). V lost 0 bases and J lost 3, with 12 bases in between. There are 15 residues in the CDR3. The CDR3 loop reads CASSLAGQPIYEQYV. The CDR3 DNA is TGTGCCAGCAGCTTAGCAGGGCAGCCTATCTACGAGCAGTACGTC.

The gene calls are TRBV4-3 and TRBJ2-3; 15 bases map to TRBD2. This CDR3 is built from 17 residues. The V gene's germline CDR1 is LGHNA and CDR2 YSLEER. V gave up 1 base and J gave up 6 bases; unmatched junction bases: 5. CDR3 region: CASSQGTSGRAADTQYF. The CDR3 DNA reads as TGCGCCAGCAGCCAAGGGACTAGCGGGAGGGCAGCGGATACGCAGTATTTT.

The chain links TRBV5-5 to TRBJ1-2; 9 nucleotides match TRBD1. Germline V lookup: CDR1 SGHKS, CDR2 YYEKEE (reference sequence). The CDR3 runs to 14 residues. J lost 4 bases, V lost 2 bases, and 3 bases had no gene match. The CDR3 sequence: CASSFDRGSYGYTF. DNA for the CDR3: TGTGCCAGCAGCTTTGACAGGGGGAGCTATGGCTACACCTTC. Variable domain in full (rest from reference TRBV5-5 and TRBJ1-2): DAGVTQSPTHLIKTRGQQVTLRCSPISGHKSVSWYQQVLGQGPQFIFQYYEKEERGRGNFPDRFSARQFPNYSSELNVNALLLGDSALYLCASSFDRGSYGYTFGSGTRLTVV.

The rearrangement links TRBV5-6 to TRBJ2-7; D gene ambiguous. The germline CDR1 and CDR2 sequences are SGHDT and YYEEEE. V lost 5 bases to trimming and J lost 3 bases, with 6 bases between them. This CDR3 region has 11 residues. The CDR3 reads CASSGSYEQYF. The CDR3 DNA is TGTGCCAGCAGTGGAAGCTACGAGCAGTACTTC.